What follows are 31 T cell receptor beta chains derived from one specimen sequenced in a study of blood T cell repertoires in COVID-19. Profiled with immunoSEQ multiplex PCR; TCRdb holds only in-frame clones, not every one. The sample gives around 160,000 clones, around 87% of which show up once; about an eighth is in the top ten. Sequenced: peripheral blood. The receptors here all came from a man younger than 35 with COVID-19, enrolled during active disease.

The V call is TRBV6-5, the J call TRBJ2-2; maybe TRBD2 (6 bases). V gave up 8 bases and J gave up 3 bases, with 10 bases separating them. The CDR3 spans 13 residues. Germline V gives CDR1 MNHEY, CDR2 SVGAGI. CDR3 nucleotide sequence: TGTGCCAGCGGGACTTATGACACCGGGGAGCTGTTTTTT. Encoded protein: CASGTYDTGELFF.

This chain connects TRBV15 to TRBJ2-2; TRBD1 matches 7 bases. CDR3 size: 16 residues. After removal of 1 base from V and 4 bases from J, the junction contained 6 bases not matched to a gene. Per the germline V gene, CDR1 is LNHNV and CDR2 is YYDKDF (reference sequence). CDR3 protein: CATSRGGTGATGELFF. DNA for the CDR3: TGTGCCACCAGCAGAGGGGGAACAGGGGCCACCGGGGAGCTGTTTTTT.

In DNA form, the CDR3 reads TGTGCCAGCAGGTCCTGGGGTCCCGGGGGTCAGCCCCAGCATTTT. Its protein product is CASRSWGPGGQPQHF. The rearrangement joins TRBV6-5 to TRBJ1-5, with a tentative D call TRBD1 (5 bases). The germline V gene encodes CDR1 MNHEY and CDR2 SVGAGI. The CDR3 contains 15 residues. V was clipped by 6 bases and J by 6 bases, with 18 bases between them.

The CDR3 protein is CASSFDGGGGTEAFF. CDR3 in DNA: TGTGCCAGCAGTTTCGACGGAGGGGGCGGCACTGAAGCTTTCTTT. The rearrangement joins TRBV27 to TRBJ1-1; 7 bases fit TRBD1. Germline assignment: CDR1 MNHEY and CDR2 SMNVEV (reference sequence). This CDR3 is built from 15 residues. With 3 bases clipped from V and 4 bases from J, the junction kept 8 bases outside the gene matches.

The table lists this clone with a few counts. V is TRBV6-2 or TRBV6-3 and J is TRBJ2-7, with a weak D call TRBD1 (6 bases). CDR1 and CDR2 (germline): MNHEY, SVGEGT. Trimming left V 2 bases short and J 6 bases short, with 14 bases between. This CDR3 contains 14 residues. The CDR3 coding sequence is TGTGCCAGCAGTTACGCACAGGGTTGGGTCGAGCAGTACTTC. Encoded protein: CASSYAQGWVEQYF.

A word on this clone: One end of the junction is discordant with germline, which a read error may explain. The chain employs TRBV3-1 (or the pseudogene TRBV3-2) and TRBJ1-4, with D possibly being TRBD1 (6 bases). This CDR3 contains 15 residues. Per germline, CDR1 LGHDT and CDR2 YNNKEL (reference sequence). CDR3 protein: CASSQTTGNNEKLLF. CDR3 in DNA: TGTGCCAGCAGCCAGACGACAGGAAATAATGAAAAACTGCTTTTT.

The J gene is TRBJ2-7, the V gene TRBV4-1; 11 positions agree with TRBD2. Germline values: CDR1 MGHRA, CDR2 YSYEKL. CDR3 size: 15 residues. Losses at the gene ends were 1 base for V and 3 bases for J; bases not matched to a gene: 2. CDR3 residues: CASSQGLAGNYEQYF. The CDR3 DNA follows: TGCGCCAGCAGCCAAGGACTAGCGGGGAACTACGAGCAGTACTTC.

V is TRBV2 and J is TRBJ2-4, with D possibly TRBD2 on 6 matching bases. Trimming removed 7 bases from V and 4 bases from J, with 23 bases in between. CDR1 is SNHLY, CDR2 FYNNEI, per germline. This CDR3 is 17 amino acids long. In DNA form, the CDR3 reads TGTGCCAGCACCCCAAATGGCTGGAGCGGACTAAAAAACATTCAGTACTTC. Residues: CASTPNGWSGLKNIQYF.

This clone showed up just once. This chain connects TRBV28 to TRBJ1-5; TRBD1 aligns across 10 bases. Germline CDR1 MDHEN, CDR2 SYDVKM. The CDR3 is 15 amino acids. Losses at the gene ends were 7 bases for V and 3 bases for J; bases not matched to a gene: 6. CDR3 sequence (DNA): TGTGCCAGCACACGGGACAGGGGATACAATCAGCCCCAGCATTTT. It is translated as CASTRDRGYNQPQHF.

The CDR3 reads CASSGGQGNQPQHF. DNA for the CDR3: TGTGCCAGCAGTGGGGGACAGGGGAATCAGCCCCAGCATTTT. The chain carries TRBV2 and TRBJ1-5; 10 nucleotides agree with TRBD1. The CDR3 extends over 14 amino acids. Germline V lookup: CDR1 SNHLY, CDR2 FYNNEI. V shed 4 bases and J 4 bases; nucleotides not matched to a gene: 1.

The chain employs TRBV3-1 (or the pseudogene TRBV3-2) and TRBJ1-5; TRBD1 might be the D (6 bases). The germline CDR1 and CDR2 sequences are LGHDT and YNNKEL (reference sequence). CDR3 length: 15 amino acids. Trimming shortened V by 0 bases and J by 3 bases, and 9 bases separated the two germline ends. The CDR3 nucleotides read TGTGCCAGCAGCCAAGAATGGGGGCTCAATCAGCCCCAGCATTTT. Its translation is CASSQEWGLNQPQHF.

The chain has TRBV21-1 and TRBJ1-5. TRBV21-1 is deemed a pseudogene. CDR3 length equals 11 residues. CDR3 DNA sequence: TGTGCCAGCAGCAGAGGTCAGCCCCAGCATTTT. Amino acids: CASSRGQPQHF.

The chain recombines TRBV28 with TRBJ2-2; D is perhaps TRBD2 (5 bases). The V end was cut by 3 bases, the J end by 5 bases, with 16 bases between. This CDR3 has 16 residues. Germline-derived CDR1 and CDR2 are MDHEN and SYDVKM. The CDR3 bases are TGTGCCAGCAGTTTGGGTTGGCCAGGCGGGACCGGGGAGCTGTTTTTT. This encodes CASSLGWPGGTGELFF.

V is TRBV9 and J is TRBJ2-2; no clear D. The CDR3 runs to 15 residues. CDR1 and CDR2 (germline): SGDLS, YYNGEE. The V end was cut by 2 bases, the J end by 0 bases, with 8 bases between. The DNA of the CDR3 is TGTGCCAGCAGCGTCGCAGGAACGAACACCGGGGAGCTGTTTTTT. Translating it yields CASSVAGTNTGELFF.

The J gene is TRBJ2-3, the V gene TRBV27, with 7 bases identical to TRBD1. The CDR3 runs to 12 residues. Germline CDR1 MNHEY, CDR2 SMNVEV (reference sequence). With 3 bases clipped from V and 14 bases from J, the junction kept 8 bases outside the gene matches. CDR3 nucleotides: TGTGCCAGCAGTTTTACCGGGACAGAACTGTATTTT. Translating gives CASSFTGTELYF.

This clone was picked up one time. The chain uses TRBV9 and TRBJ2-7; tentative D call: TRBD1 (6 bases). V lost 4 bases, J lost 0 bases, and 11 bases lay in between. This CDR3 region has 14 residues. Germline V gene data show CDR1 as SGDLS and CDR2 as YYNGEE. The CDR3 region is CASSPGDTSYEQYF. The CDR3 DNA reads TGTGCCAGCAGCCCAGGGGACACCTCCTACGAGCAGTACTTC.

The genes are TRBV4-1 and TRBJ1-5, with 9 bases lining up with TRBD1. The CDR3 has 15 amino acids. Germline CDR1 and CDR2: MGHRA and YSYEKL. V lost 1 base and J lost 2; bases outside the gene matches: 0. CDR3 in amino acids: CASSQGTGGNQPQHF. The CDR3 nucleotides are TGCGCCAGCAGCCAAGGGACAGGGGGCAATCAGCCCCAGCATTTT.

The chain joins TRBV27 to TRBJ1-3, with 7 nucleotides matching TRBD1. V lost 5 bases and J lost 7; bases outside the gene matches: 5. The germline V gene has CDR1 MNHEY and CDR2 SMNVEV (reference sequence). The CDR3 extends over 13 amino acids. The CDR3 bases are TGTGCCAGCAGTACAGGGGTGGGGAACACCATATATTTT. As protein: CASSTGVGNTIYF.

This clone was observed a single time. The chain joins TRBV19 to TRBJ2-5; the D gene is possibly TRBD1 (6 bases). CDR1 is LNHDA and CDR2 is SQIVND in the germline V gene (reference sequence). V shed 5 bases and J shed 0 bases, with 10 bases lying between them. This CDR3 spans 14 amino acids. The CDR3 coding sequence is TGTGCCAGTAGTCAACGGGACAACCAAGAGACCCAGTACTTC. Protein product: CASSQRDNQETQYF.

The chain has TRBV5-1 and TRBJ2-1, with 7 bases aligning to TRBD1. V trimming: 7 bases; J trimming: 4 bases; junction bases outside the gene matches: 11. Germline V gene lookup returns CDR1 SGHRS and CDR2 YFSETQ. CDR3 length equals 15 residues. The CDR3 DNA sequence: TGCGCCAGCTTCTTGAGCACAGGGGATTACAATGAGCAGTTCTTC. Protein product: CASFLSTGDYNEQFF.

This clone was recorded once. This chain's CDR3 is CASSRGQNSYEQYF. DNA for the CDR3: TGTGCCAGCAGCCGAGGACAGAACTCCTACGAGCAGTACTTC. V usage is TRBV14 and J usage is TRBJ2-7; weak D call: TRBD1 (6 bases). Germline CDR1 reads SGHDN; CDR2 reads FVKESK. CDR3 size: 14 residues. Trimming pared 4 bases from V and 0 bases from J, leaving 10 bases between.

The genes are TRBV9 and TRBJ1-2; the D is unclear. The V and J ends lost 5 bases and 4 bases respectively, with 12 bases between them. Germline V gene lookup returns CDR1 SGDLS and CDR2 YYNGEE. The CDR3 covers 13 residues. The CDR3 DNA reads as TGTGCCAGCAGTGATACCGGGGTCTATGGCTACACCTTC. As protein: CASSDTGVYGYTF.

This chain joins TRBV18 and TRBJ2-2; no firm D call. The CDR3 loop spans 16 amino acids. Deletions cut 3 bases from V and 0 bases from J, with 11 bases between. Germline V gene sequence: CDR1 KGHSH, CDR2 LQKENI. In DNA form, the CDR3 reads TGTGCCAGCTCACCTCTAGAGATGCCGAACACCGGGGAGCTGTTTTTT. This gives the protein CASSPLEMPNTGELFF.

The chain employs TRBV19 and TRBJ1-3; 9 nucleotides match TRBD1. Germline CDR1 reads LNHDA; CDR2 reads SQIVND (reference sequence). CDR3 length: 14 amino acids. V was clipped by 7 bases and J by 4 bases; unmatched bases: 5. The chain's CDR3 is CASIPGTGGNTIYF. In nucleotides, the CDR3 is TGTGCCAGTATCCCCGGGACAGGGGGAAACACCATATATTTT.

This clone was counted a single time. The gene calls are TRBV19 and TRBJ2-7; 9 nucleotides line up with TRBD1. V was clipped by 4 bases and J by 6 bases; unmatched bases: 1. This CDR3 spans 12 amino acids. Germline lookup yields CDR1 LNHDA and CDR2 SQIVND (reference sequence). The chain's CDR3 is CASSRQGGEQYF. CDR3 DNA: TGTGCCAGTAGTAGACAGGGGGGCGAGCAGTACTTC.

This chain uses TRBV9 with TRBJ2-1; 7 bases are shared with TRBD1. From germline, CDR1 is SGDLS and CDR2 YYNGEE. The CDR3 runs 12 residues. V lost 0 bases to trimming and J lost 9 bases; unmatched junction nucleotides: 0. Here the CDR3 DNA reads TGTGCCAGCAGCGTAGAGGGGGCTGAGCAGTTCTTC. Translation gives CASSVEGAEQFF.

The chain employs TRBV4-3 and TRBJ2-2; the D is unclear. Trimming took 1 base from V and 6 from J, leaving 12 bases between them. This CDR3 spans 15 amino acids. From germline, CDR1 is LGHNA and CDR2 YSLEER. CDR3 protein: CASSQGGALSGELFF. CDR3 bases: TGCGCCAGCAGCCAAGGAGGAGCGTTGTCCGGGGAGCTGTTTTTT.

V gene TRBV5-1 combines with J gene TRBJ2-7; 11 bases align to TRBD2. Germline loops: CDR1 SGHRS, CDR2 YFSETQ. Losses at the gene ends were 4 bases for V and 3 bases for J; bases not matched to a gene: 6. The CDR3 is 15 amino acids. The CDR3 reads CASSPGTSGLYEQYF. The CDR3 DNA reads TGCGCCAGCAGCCCCGGGACTAGCGGTCTCTACGAGCAGTACTTC.

The CDR3, as DNA: TGTGCCATCAGTGAGTTGGCAGTGGGCCACAATGAGCAGTTCTTC. Encoded protein: CAISELAVGHNEQFF. The rearrangement joins TRBV10-3 to TRBJ2-1; D is unresolved. V lost 1 base, J lost 5 bases, and 12 bases lay in between. Germline V gene lookup returns CDR1 ENHRY and CDR2 SYGVKD. The CDR3 sequence is 15 residues long.

The V and J genes are TRBV28 and TRBJ1-1; D is uncertain. Per the germline V gene, CDR1 is MDHEN and CDR2 is SYDVKM. Trimming removed 6 bases at V and 4 bases at J, with 18 bases between. The CDR3 totals 15 residues. The CDR3 is CASSLRGLGGTEAFF. For the CDR3, the DNA is TGTGCCAGCAGCCTACGCGGACTAGGCGGCACTGAAGCTTTCTTT.

The gene calls are TRBV4-1 and TRBJ2-4, with 8 positions matching TRBD2. The CDR3 consists of 16 residues. With V trimmed by 2 bases and J by 3 bases, 6 bases remained unmatched. Germline V gives CDR1 MGHRA, CDR2 YSYEKL. The CDR3: CASSQPLAGSKNIQYF. The CDR3 nucleotides are TGCGCCAGCAGCCAACCTTTAGCGGGGAGCAAAAACATTCAGTACTTC.